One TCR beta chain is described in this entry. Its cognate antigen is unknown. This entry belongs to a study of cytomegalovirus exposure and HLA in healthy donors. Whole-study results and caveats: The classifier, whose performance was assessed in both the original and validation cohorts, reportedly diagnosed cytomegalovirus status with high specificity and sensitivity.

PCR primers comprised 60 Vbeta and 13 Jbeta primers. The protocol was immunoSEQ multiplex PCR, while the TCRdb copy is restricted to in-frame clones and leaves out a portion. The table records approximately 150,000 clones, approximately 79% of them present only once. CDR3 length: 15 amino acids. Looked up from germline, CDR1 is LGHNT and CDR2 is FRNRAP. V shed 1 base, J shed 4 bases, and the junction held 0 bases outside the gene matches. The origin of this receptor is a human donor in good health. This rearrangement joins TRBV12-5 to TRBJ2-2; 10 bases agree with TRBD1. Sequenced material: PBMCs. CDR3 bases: TGTGCTAGTGGTTTGGGGACAGGGGGCACCGGGGAGCTGTTTTTT. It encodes CASGLGTGGTGELFF.